These T cell receptor beta chains were read from a single sample in a study of cytomegalovirus exposure and HLA in healthy donors. This table comes from immunoSEQ multiplex PCR, and its TCRdb copy is limited to in-frame clones, with some not included. The sample gives about 150,000 clones, about four fifths of which show up once; about 1% is in the top ten. The sample comprised PBMCs. The receptor set was obtained from a male donor in good health and CMV-seronegative. Both conserved end residues are part of each CDR3. The D gene is left open where the match is weak. For some rows the clone size is stated as once, few or many, or as a class when expanded; others skip it.

14	NA	TRBD2	TRBJ2-1	TRBV7-9	CASSSLAGNNEQFF	TGTGCCAGCAGCTCCTTAGCGGGGAACAATGAGCAGTTCTTC
15	NA	TRBD1	TRBJ1-2	TRBV10-3	CAITTSDRGSYGYTF	TGTGCCATCACTACTTCGGACAGGGGGTCCTATGGCTACACCTTC
16	NA	TRBD1	TRBJ1-3	TRBV27	CASRSTGGPSGNTIYF	TGTGCCAGCAGATCCACAGGGGGCCCTTCTGGAAACACCATATATTTT
15	NA	NA	TRBJ2-7	TRBV14	CASSQEWTNSYEQYF	TGTGCCAGCAGCCAGGAGTGGACAAACTCCTACGAGCAGTACTTC
20	once	TRBD2	TRBJ2-3	TRBV4-1	CASSRNSGTSGSLSTDTQYF	TGCGCCAGCAGCCGGAACTCCGGGACTAGCGGTTCTCTTAGCACAGATACGCAGTATTTT
16	NA	TRBD2	TRBJ2-7	TRBV5-1	CASSFTLAGGQSEQYF	TGCGCCAGCAGCTTCACTCTAGCGGGGGGGCAGAGCGAGCAGTACTTC
14	NA	NA	TRBJ1-3	TRBV9	CASSATVPGNTIYF	TGTGCCAGCAGCGCAACAGTTCCTGGAAACACCATATATTTT
13	NA	NA	TRBJ1-1	TRBV30	CAWSADRNTEAFF	TGTGCCTGGAGTGCCGACAGGAACACTGAAGCTTTCTTT
14	NA	NA	TRBJ1-1	TRBV18	CASSYGQGGTEAFF	TGTGCCAGCTCATACGGACAAGGCGGCACTGAAGCTTTCTTT
14	NA	TRBD1	TRBJ1-2	TRBV2	CASSAYRGDYGYTF	TGTGCCAGCAGTGCATACAGGGGTGACTATGGCTACACCTTC
17	NA	TRBD2	TRBJ2-5	TRBV5-6	CASSSLGLAGGGETQYF	TGTGCCAGCAGCTCCCTGGGACTAGCGGGGGGCGGAGAGACCCAGTACTTC
16	NA	NA	TRBJ2-5	TRBV6-6	CASTLLGGNPWETQYF	TGTGCCAGCACCCTCCTGGGGGGTAACCCTTGGGAGACCCAGTACTTC
14	NA	TRBD1	TRBJ2-1	TRBV7-6	CASSATGHYNEQFF	TGTGCCAGCAGCGCGACAGGGCACTACAATGAGCAGTTCTTC
12	NA	NA	TRBJ2-7	TRBV25-1	CASSKNRDEQYF	TGTGCCAGCAGTAAGAACAGGGACGAGCAGTACTTC
16	NA	NA	TRBJ2-2	TRBV7-3	CASSLVRTVNTGELFF	TGTGCCAGCAGCTTAGTGCGGACTGTTAACACCGGGGAGCTGTTTTTT
15	NA	TRBD2	TRBJ2-1	TRBV13	CASSLGRGGVNEQFF	TGTGCCAGCAGCTTAGGTCGCGGGGGGGTCAATGAGCAGTTCTTC
15	NA	TRBD2	TRBJ2-3	TRBV7-2	CASSLTSGGRDTQYF	TGTGCCAGCAGCTTAACTAGCGGGGGTCGAGATACGCAGTATTTT
11	NA	NA	TRBJ2-5	TRBV20-1	CSAEGWETQYF	TGCAGTGCAGAGGGTTGGGAGACCCAGTACTTC
12	few	NA	TRBJ1-1	TRBV19	CASNWGGAEAFF	TGTGCCAGTAACTGGGGGGGAGCTGAAGCTTTCTTT
13	NA	NA	TRBJ2-5	TRBV4-1	CASSQVIEETQYF	TGCGCCAGCAGCCAAGTTATAGAAGAGACCCAGTACTTC
15	NA	TRBD1	TRBJ1-4	TRBV5-1	CASGTGDATNEKLFF	TGCGCCAGTGGGACAGGGGATGCAACTAATGAAAAACTGTTTTTT
14	NA	TRBD1	TRBJ2-7	TRBV19	CASKDWDSNYEQYF	TGTGCCAGTAAGGATTGGGACAGCAACTACGAGCAGTACTTC
17	NA	NA	TRBJ2-6	TRBV21-1	CASNFSGGSSGANVLTF	TGTGCCAGCAACTTTAGCGGGGGGAGCTCTGGGGCCAACGTCCTGACTTTC
14	once	TRBD1	TRBJ2-7	TRBV27	CASRRQGLSYEQYF	TGTGCCAGCAGAAGACAGGGGCTTTCCTACGAGCAGTACTTC
16	once	TRBD2	TRBJ2-3	TRBV25-1	CASSASEGLATDTQYF	TGTGCCAGCAGTGCCTCCGAGGGACTAGCAACAGATACGCAGTATTTT
17	NA	NA	TRBJ2-7	TRBV4-3	CASSQAAKTANSYEQYF	TGCGCCAGCAGCCAAGCAGCGAAGACGGCCAACTCCTACGAGCAGTACTTC
12	NA	TRBD2	TRBJ2-2	TRBV30	CAWRRGAGELFF	TGTGCCTGGAGACGGGGGGCCGGGGAGCTGTTTTTT
15	NA	NA	TRBJ2-1	TRBV10-3	CAISERGLPLHEQFF	TGTGCCATCAGTGAGCGGGGACTTCCCCTGCATGAGCAGTTCTTC
15	NA	NA	TRBJ1-1	TRBV6-4	CASSFLEATNTEAFF	TGTGCCAGCAGCTTTTTGGAGGCGACGAACACTGAAGCTTTCTTT
15	NA	NA	TRBJ2-5	TRBV7-2	CASSLVASNEETQYF	TGTGCCAGCAGCTTAGTGGCTAGTAACGAAGAGACCCAGTACTTC
13	few	NA	TRBJ1-4	TRBV30	CAYAPGGGEKLFF	TGTGCCTATGCGCCCGGGGGAGGGGAAAAACTGTTTTTT
14	NA	TRBD1	TRBJ2-7	TRBV2	CASISDRGLDEQYF	TGTGCCAGCATTTCGGACAGGGGGTTGGACGAGCAGTACTTC
16	few	TRBD2	TRBJ2-1	TRBV6-1	CASSEYGTSGVGEQFF	TGTGCCAGCAGTGAATATGGCACTAGCGGGGTCGGTGAGCAGTTCTTC
16	few	TRBD1	TRBJ1-1	TRBV7-2	CASSSAPGTENTEAFF	TGTGCCAGCAGCTCCGCACCCGGGACAGAGAACACTGAAGCTTTCTTT
15	NA	NA	TRBJ1-1	TRBV7-2	CASSLALRGYTEAFF	TGTGCCAGCAGCTTAGCGCTAAGAGGGTACACTGAAGCTTTCTTT
15	NA	TRBD2	TRBJ2-7	TRBV6-5	CASSPLGGNSYEQYF	TGTGCCAGCAGTCCCCTGGGGGGGAACTCCTACGAGCAGTACTTC
14	once	NA	TRBJ1-6	TRBV6-6	CASITGAYNSPLHF	TGTGCCAGCATTACAGGAGCTTATAATTCACCCCTCCACTTT
15	NA	TRBD2	TRBJ2-7	TRBV5-1	CASSLDGGSSYEQYF	TGCGCCAGCAGCTTGGACGGGGGGTCCTCCTACGAGCAGTACTTC
15	NA	TRBD2	TRBJ2-1	TRBV14	CASSQLAGGRNEQFF	TGTGCCAGCAGCCAACTAGCGGGGGGGCGCAATGAGCAGTTCTTC
15	once	NA	TRBJ1-6	TRBV5-1	CASSLSSPFRSPLHF	TGCGCCAGCAGCTTATCCTCCCCTTTTCGGTCACCCCTCCACTTT
14	NA	NA	TRBJ1-3	TRBV5-1	CASSYSMSGNTIYF	TGCGCCAGCAGCTACAGCATGTCTGGAAACACCATATATTTT
13	NA	NA	TRBJ2-7	TRBV27	CASSLSGLYEQYF	TGTGCCAGCAGTTTATCCGGACTTTACGAGCAGTACTTC
13	once	NA	TRBJ2-7	TRBV7-9	CASRGTESYEQYF	TGTGCCAGCCGCGGGACAGAAAGTTACGAGCAGTACTTC
16	NA	NA	TRBJ2-2	TRBV27	CASSQPGTHNTGELFF	TGTGCCAGCAGCCAACCCGGGACACATAACACCGGGGAGCTGTTTTTT
16	NA	TRBD1	TRBJ1-1	TRBV5-1	CASSAPGQGRRTEAFF	TGCGCCAGCAGCGCTCCGGGACAGGGTAGGAGGACTGAAGCTTTCTTT
14	NA	NA	TRBJ2-7	TRBV7-2	CASSSAAGAYEQYF	TGTGCCAGCAGCTCCGCGGCAGGGGCCTACGAGCAGTACTTC
14	few	TRBD1	TRBJ1-5	TRBV27	CATRQGNSNQPQHF	TGTGCCACTCGACAGGGGAATAGCAATCAGCCCCAGCATTTT
15	many	TRBD1	TRBJ1-1	TRBV5-6	CASSMYVQGGSEAFF	TGTGCCAGCAGCATGTATGTACAGGGGGGCTCTGAAGCTTTCTTT
18	NA	NA	TRBJ1-2	TRBV7-2	CASSARGGSDLGGNGYTF	TGTGCCAGCAGCGCCCGGGGAGGATCGGACCTGGGAGGTAATGGCTACACCTTC
16	NA	NA	TRBJ2-2	TRBV18	CASSHRLESNSGELFF	TGTGCCAGCTCCCACCGACTAGAATCAAACTCCGGGGAGCTGTTTTTT
14	NA	NA	TRBJ2-5	TRBV5-1	CASSFRDTQETQYF	TGCGCCAGCAGCTTCCGGGACACCCAAGAGACCCAGTACTTC
14	NA	NA	TRBJ1-2	TRBV4-1	CASSQEGGNYGYTF	TGCGCCAGCAGCCAAGAGGGGGGGAACTATGGCTACACCTTC
15	NA	NA	TRBJ1-1	TRBV7-8	CASSLGGRADPEAFF	TGTGCCAGCAGCTTAGGTGGCAGGGCGGACCCTGAAGCTTTCTTT
16	NA	TRBD2	TRBJ2-2	TRBV19	CASSTSGGHLTGELFF	TGTGCCAGTAGCACTAGCGGGGGGCATTTAACCGGGGAGCTGTTTTTT
15	NA	NA	TRBJ1-2	TRBV4-3	CASSPRTEQHYGYTF	TGCGCCAGCAGCCCTAGGACAGAGCAGCACTATGGCTACACCTTC
16	NA	TRBD1	TRBJ2-7	TRBV11-2	CASSSKSDRSSYEQYF	TGTGCCAGCAGCTCTAAGTCGGACAGGTCCTCCTACGAGCAGTACTTC
13	NA	NA	TRBJ2-3	TRBV19	CASSTAGTDTQYF	TGTGCCAGTAGTACGGCAGGGACAGATACGCAGTATTTT
15	NA	TRBD1	TRBJ1-3	TRBV19	CASSTQGAYGNTIYF	TGTGCCAGTAGTACTCAGGGGGCTTATGGAAACACCATATATTTT
13	NA	TRBD1	TRBJ1-1	TRBV7-6	CASSHGQGAEAFF	TGTGCCAGCAGCCACGGACAGGGGGCGGAAGCTTTCTTT